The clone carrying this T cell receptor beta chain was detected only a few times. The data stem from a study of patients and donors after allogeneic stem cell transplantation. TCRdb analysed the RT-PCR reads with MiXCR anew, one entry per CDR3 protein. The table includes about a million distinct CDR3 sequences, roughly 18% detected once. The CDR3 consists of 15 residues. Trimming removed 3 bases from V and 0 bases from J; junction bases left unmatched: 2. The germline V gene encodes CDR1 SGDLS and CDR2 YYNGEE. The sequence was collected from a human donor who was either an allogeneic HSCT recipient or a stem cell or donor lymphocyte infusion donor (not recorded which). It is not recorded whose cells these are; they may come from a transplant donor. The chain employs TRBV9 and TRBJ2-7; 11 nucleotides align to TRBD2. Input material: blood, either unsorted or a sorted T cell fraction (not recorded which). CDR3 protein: CASSASGGSSYEQYF. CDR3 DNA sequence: TGTGCCAGCAGCGCTAGCGGGGGGAGCTCCTACGAGCAGTACTTC.